What follows are 17 T cell receptor beta chains derived from one specimen sequenced in a study of blood T cell repertoires in COVID-19 (TCRdb year 2020). Libraries were made using the immunoSEQ multiplex PCR assay. TCRdb stores this immuneACCESS table with in-frame sequences only. Part of the clones is absent; in the studies checked, under half of the shortfall reflects unresolved V genes, and no reason is known for the rest. This sample has about 130,000 clones in its table, and around four fifths of those were observed once. The top ten clonotypes cover 15% to 20% of the sample. The sequenced sample was PBMCs or T cells enriched from blood (not recorded which). The source of these receptors is a young man who had recovered from COVID-19.

The chain has TRBV7-9 and TRBJ1-1; TRBD1 might be the D (6 bases). Trimming took off 5 bases at V and 5 bases at J, with 9 bases between the two ends. The V gene's germline CDR1 is SEHNR and CDR2 FQNEAQ (reference sequence). The CDR3 contains 12 residues. The CDR3 coding sequence is TGTGCCAGCAGCCCGCAGGGGACTGAAGCTTTCTTT. This translates into CASSPQGTEAFF.

J is TRBJ2-1 and V is TRBV7-2; 11 bases are shared with TRBD2. CDR3 size: 16 residues. The V gene's germline CDR1 is SGHTA and CDR2 FQGNSA. V lost 3 bases and J lost 8; bases outside the gene matches: 9. CDR3: CASSFSGGGSSHEQFF. CDR3 DNA: TGTGCCAGCAGCTTTAGCGGGGGGGGAAGTTCCCATGAGCAGTTCTTC.

The rearrangement uses TRBV2 and TRBJ2-2; no reliable D call. V lost 6 bases and J 3 bases, leaving 8 bases between the germline ends. CDR1 is SNHLY and CDR2 is FYNNEI in the germline V gene. The CDR3 spans 13 residues. The CDR3 protein is CASRPRDTGELFF. The CDR3 DNA reads TGTGCCAGCAGGCCCCGGGACACCGGGGAGCTGTTTTTT.

The chain has TRBV30 and TRBJ2-7; 13 nucleotides line up with TRBD2. This CDR3 has 14 amino acids. V lost 4 bases to trimming and J lost 4 bases; unmatched junction nucleotides: 4. Germline CDR1 reads GTSNPN; CDR2 reads SVGIG (reference sequence). CDR3 protein: CAWTPGLAGYEQYF. CDR3 DNA sequence: TGTGCCTGGACACCGGGACTAGCGGGATACGAGCAGTACTTC. Supplemented by reference TRBV30 and TRBJ2-7, the full variable domain reads SQTIHQWPATLVQPVGSPLSLECTVEGTSNPNLYWYRQAAGRGLQLLFYSVGIGQISSEVPQNLSASRPQDRQFILSSKKLLLSDSGFYLCAWTPGLAGYEQYFGPGTRLTVT.

The rearrangement links TRBV6-5 to TRBJ2-1; D might be TRBD1 (5 bases). Germline V CDR1 and CDR2: MNHEY, SVGAGI. V shed 6 bases and J shed 9 bases, with 9 bases lying between them. This CDR3 has 11 amino acids. CDR3 amino acids: CASRTGGEQFF. CDR3 sequence (DNA): TGTGCCAGCAGAACAGGCGGTGAGCAGTTCTTC.

This clone was found once. The V gene is TRBV6-5, the J gene TRBJ1-5, with D unclear. CDR1 is MNHEY, CDR2 SVGAGI, per germline. The CDR3 consists of 12 residues. Trimming removed 9 bases at V and 7 bases at J, with 13 bases between. Here the CDR3 reads CASGPGGQPQHF. CDR3 nucleotide sequence: TGTGCCAGTGGTCCAGGTGGCCAGCCCCAGCATTTT.

V gene TRBV5-6 combines with J gene TRBJ2-7; 7 bases match TRBD1. V lost 5 bases to trimming and J lost 4 bases; unmatched junction nucleotides: 9. The CDR3 has 14 residues. Germline assignment: CDR1 SGHDT and CDR2 YYEEEE. This CDR3 reads CASRAGTDRYEQYV. CDR3 nucleotides: TGTGCCAGCAGAGCCGGGACAGATAGGTACGAGCAGTACGTC.

The chain combines TRBV2 with TRBJ1-6, with D maybe TRBD1 (6 bases). The CDR3 spans 20 residues. V was trimmed by 5 bases and J by 8 bases, leaving 31 bases between them. From germline, CDR1 is SNHLY and CDR2 FYNNEI. Here the CDR3 reads CASSLRASTLNRVRYSPLHF. The CDR3 nucleotides are TGTGCCAGCAGTTTACGCGCGAGTACACTCAACAGGGTGAGGTATTCACCCCTCCACTTT.

This clone was recorded a few times. The rearrangement links TRBV11-2 to TRBJ1-2; TRBD1 might be the D (5 bases). The CDR3 is 17 amino acids. In germline, CDR1 is SGHAT, CDR2 FQNNGV. V was trimmed by 0 bases and J by 1 base, leaving 15 bases between them. This CDR3 reads CASSLDYRQGFNYGYTF. The DNA of the CDR3 is TGTGCCAGCAGCTTAGATTACCGGCAGGGCTTTAACTATGGCTACACCTTC.

The rearrangement links TRBV25-1 to TRBJ2-1; perhaps TRBD2 as D (5 bases). Trimming pared 5 bases from V and 6 bases from J, leaving 8 bases between. Germline loops: CDR1 MGHDK, CDR2 SYGVNS. The CDR3 is 12 amino acids. The CDR3 region has the DNA TGTGCCAGCAGTACGGGATTCAATGAGCAGTTCTTC. Residues: CASSTGFNEQFF.

This clone is a singleton in its sample. This chain's CDR3 is CASSQDFTNYEQYF. The CDR3 DNA is TGCGCCAGCAGCCAAGATTTTACTAACTACGAGCAGTACTTC. The chain is built from TRBV4-1 and TRBJ2-7, with D hard to call. Germline assignment: CDR1 MGHRA and CDR2 YSYEKL. The CDR3 totals 14 residues. V lost 0 bases and J 3 bases, leaving 9 bases between the germline ends.

The rearrangement uses TRBV6-5 and TRBJ2-5; D gene uncertain. The germline CDR1 and CDR2 sequences are MNHEY and SVGAGI. V was shortened by 4 bases and J by 1 base, with 10 bases between the two germline ends. This CDR3 contains 14 residues. CDR3 bases: TGTGCCAGCAGTTCTCACACCTTCCAAGAGACCCAGTACTTC. Translating gives CASSSHTFQETQYF.

This CDR3 reads CASSYSRLAGSYEQYF. The CDR3 coding sequence is TGTGCCAGCAGTTACTCGAGGCTAGCGGGCTCCTACGAGCAGTACTTC. The genes are TRBV6-6 and TRBJ2-7; TRBD2 agrees at 8 bases. Germline V lookup: CDR1 MNHNY, CDR2 SVGAGI (reference sequence). This CDR3 region has 16 residues. J lost 0 bases, V lost 0 bases, and 4 bases had no gene match.

The chain employs TRBV11-2 and TRBJ1-5; D ambiguous. Germline V gene data show CDR1 as SGHAT and CDR2 as FQNNGV. V dropped 4 bases and J dropped 0 bases, with 4 bases sitting between them. This CDR3 contains 13 residues. CDR3 sequence reads: CASSYNSNQPQHF. The CDR3 region has the DNA TGTGCCAGCAGCTACAATAGCAATCAGCCCCAGCATTTT.

The chain couples TRBV2 to TRBJ1-1; D not certain. Germline V CDR1 and CDR2: SNHLY, FYNNEI. V was pared by 3 bases and J by 6 bases, with 11 bases between. This CDR3 region has 13 residues. The CDR3 loop is CASSDRASSEAFF. CDR3 DNA sequence: TGTGCCAGCAGTGACAGAGCGAGCTCTGAAGCTTTCTTT.

The J gene is TRBJ1-1, the V gene TRBV2; 9 nucleotides agree with TRBD1. V dropped 8 bases and J dropped 6; count of bases not matched to a gene: 10. This CDR3 is built from 14 residues. CDR1 SNHLY and CDR2 FYNNEI come from the germline V gene. The chain's CDR3 is CASGRDRDLPEAFF. The CDR3 DNA reads TGTGCCAGCGGCCGGGACAGGGATTTGCCTGAAGCTTTCTTT. Drawing the rest from reference TRBV2 and TRBJ1-1, the complete variable domain is EPEVTQTPSHQVTQMGQEVILRCVPISNHLYFYWYRQILGQKVEFLVSFYNNEISEKSEIFDDQFSVERPDGSNFTLKIRSTKLEDSAMYFCASGRDRDLPEAFFGQGTRLTVV.

This clone has just a few counts. The chain joins TRBV6-1 to TRBJ1-2; D call uncertain. Trimming removed 2 bases at V and 2 bases at J, with 9 bases between. Per germline, CDR1 MNHNS and CDR2 SASEGT. CDR3 size: 14 residues. The CDR3 loop reads CASSEPGGNYGYTF. The CDR3 DNA sequence: TGTGCCAGCAGTGAACCCGGAGGGAACTATGGCTACACCTTC.